This entry lists 13 T cell receptor beta chains sequenced from one sample in a study of early T cells in non-severe SARS-CoV-2 infection. TCRdb re-derived calls from the 5' RACE reads in MiXCR, one entry per CDR3 protein. The data show about 35,000 distinct CDR3 sequences, under 8% seen once. The sample consisted of whole blood. These receptors all come from an adult who was a healthcare worker with PCR-confirmed SARS-CoV-2 infection or an uninfected control (not recorded which).

The V call is TRBV2, the J call TRBJ2-1; D is unresolved. The germline V and J ends were trimmed by 4 bases and 6 bases, with 7 bases remaining between them. The germline V gene encodes CDR1 SNHLY and CDR2 FYNNEI. The CDR3 is 12 amino acids. This chain's CDR3 is CASSGGFNEQFF. The DNA of the CDR3 is TGTGCCAGCAGTGGTGGGTTCAATGAGCAGTTCTTC.

About this clonotype: Mismatch with germline at one junction end may stem from a read error. CDR3 protein: CASSSGTTYNGQFF. The CDR3 coding sequence is TGTGCCAGCAGCTCCGGGACCACATACAATGGGCAGTTCTTC. This chain uses TRBV5-8 with TRBJ2-1, with D perhaps TRBD1 or TRBD2 (5 bases each). Per the germline V gene, CDR1 is SGHTS and CDR2 is YDEGEE. The CDR3 extends over 14 amino acids. Full variable domain (outside the CDR3, taken from reference TRBV5-8 and TRBJ2-1): EAGVTQSPTHLIKTRGQQATLRCSPISGHTSVYWYQQALGLGLQFLLWYDEGEERNRGNFPPRFSGRQFPNYSSELNVNALELEDSALYLCASSSGTTYNGQFFGPGTRLTVL.

The chain links TRBV12-3 or TRBV12-4 to TRBJ1-4; tentatively, D is TRBD1 (5 bases). V lost 6 bases to trimming and J lost 10 bases, with 15 bases between them. The CDR3 runs to 13 residues. The CDR3 reads CASSRGVSRKLFF. In DNA, the CDR3 is TGTGCCAGCAGCCGAGGGGTATCGCGAAAACTGTTTTTT.

This clonotype has just a few counts. The V gene is TRBV12-3 or TRBV12-4, the J gene TRBJ1-2; D remains unclear. The CDR3 has 12 amino acids. Trimming removed 5 bases at V and 8 bases at J, with 12 bases between. CDR3 nucleotides: TGTGCCAGCAGTCCCCGCGGTGGAGGCTACACCTTC. As protein: CASSPRGGGYTF.

There are many counts of this clonotype. This chain joins TRBV24-1 and TRBJ2-2, with 8 bases fitting TRBD1. Germline V CDR1 and CDR2: KGHDR, SFDVKD. V dropped 4 bases and J dropped 5; count of bases not matched to a gene: 11. This CDR3 region has 17 residues. The DNA of the CDR3 is TGTGCCACCAGTGACCCTGGCAGGGGGCAACTAACCGGGGAGCTGTTTTTT. Protein: CATSDPGRGQLTGELFF.

This clonotype was counted at least ten times. This chain uses TRBV28 with TRBJ2-3; maybe TRBD1 (5 bases). CDR1 is MDHEN, CDR2 SYDVKM, per germline. Trimming pared 8 bases from V and 4 bases from J, leaving 19 bases between. The CDR3 runs to 15 residues. The CDR3 here is CASCLSKGFPDTQYF. In nucleotides, the CDR3 is TGTGCCAGCTGTCTCAGCAAGGGGTTTCCAGATACGCAGTATTTT.

The chain combines TRBV20-1 with TRBJ2-1; the D gene is possibly TRBD2 (6 bases). The V gene lost 4 bases and the J gene lost 9 bases, with 28 bases spanning the gap. CDR1 DFQATT and CDR2 SNEGSKA come from the germline V gene (reference sequence). The CDR3 consists of 17 residues. The CDR3 sequence is CSAKAFGGEDTGVEQFF. CDR3 bases: TGCAGTGCTAAAGCGTTTGGCGGGGAGGATACCGGAGTTGAGCAGTTCTTC.

This clonotype was counted at least ten times. The chain uses TRBV20-1 and TRBJ2-3, with 8 bases fitting TRBD2. Germline loops: CDR1 DFQATT, CDR2 SNEGSKA (reference sequence). The CDR3 runs to 15 residues. V lost 6 bases to trimming and J lost 2 bases; unmatched junction nucleotides: 10. The CDR3, as DNA: TGCAGTGCAACCCTGGGACTAGAGAACACAGATACGCAGTATTTT. This gives the protein CSATLGLENTDTQYF.

This clonotype was detected only a few times. This sequence joins TRBV6-5 and TRBJ2-1; the D call may be TRBD1 or TRBD2 (5 bases each). Germline V lookup: CDR1 MNHEY, CDR2 SVGAGI. CDR3 length equals 16 residues. V was trimmed by 6 bases and J by 5 bases, leaving 20 bases between them. The CDR3 region has the DNA TGTGCCAGCAGCCCCGCCGGGGCTTCCCGAGACAATGAGCAGTTCTTC. The encoded protein is CASSPAGASRDNEQFF.

This clonotype was seen ten or more times. The J gene is TRBJ1-2, the V gene TRBV10-3; TRBD1 matches 10 bases. This CDR3 spans 13 amino acids. CDR1 and CDR2 from the germline V gene are ENHRY and SYGVKD. Trimming removed 8 bases from V and 3 bases from J; junction bases left unmatched: 3. The CDR3 bases are TGTGCCATCGGAGGACAGGGGGACTATGGCTACACCTTC. Residues: CAIGGQGDYGYTF.

This clonotype was seen repeatedly, ten times or more. The J gene is TRBJ2-5, the V gene TRBV11-2, with D tentatively TRBD1 or TRBD2 (6 bases each). Trimming took 3 bases from V and 5 from J, leaving 10 bases between them. This CDR3 comprises 13 residues. Germline V gene lookup returns CDR1 SGHAT and CDR2 FQNNGV. CDR3 in DNA: TGTGCCAGCAGCTTGCCGGGGGCCGAGACCCAGTACTTC. Amino acid sequence: CASSLPGAETQYF.

The rearrangement links TRBV12-3 or TRBV12-4 to TRBJ2-1; 9 nucleotides line up with TRBD2. The CDR3 is 20 amino acids. V lost 3 bases and J lost 2; bases outside the gene matches: 17. CDR3 DNA sequence: TGTGCCAGCAGTTTGTCCCCGGGGTTTGGGCTAGCGGGGACCTACAATGAGCAGTTCTTC. Protein product: CASSLSPGFGLAGTYNEQFF.

There are many counts of this clonotype. J is TRBJ2-7 and V is TRBV27, with D unresolved. V was trimmed by 3 bases and J by 0 bases, leaving 9 bases between them. Germline CDR1 reads MNHEY; CDR2 reads SMNVEV (reference sequence). The CDR3 consists of 14 residues. This CDR3 is CASSFLDSSYEQYF. CDR3 in DNA: TGTGCCAGCAGTTTTCTCGATAGCTCCTACGAGCAGTACTTC.